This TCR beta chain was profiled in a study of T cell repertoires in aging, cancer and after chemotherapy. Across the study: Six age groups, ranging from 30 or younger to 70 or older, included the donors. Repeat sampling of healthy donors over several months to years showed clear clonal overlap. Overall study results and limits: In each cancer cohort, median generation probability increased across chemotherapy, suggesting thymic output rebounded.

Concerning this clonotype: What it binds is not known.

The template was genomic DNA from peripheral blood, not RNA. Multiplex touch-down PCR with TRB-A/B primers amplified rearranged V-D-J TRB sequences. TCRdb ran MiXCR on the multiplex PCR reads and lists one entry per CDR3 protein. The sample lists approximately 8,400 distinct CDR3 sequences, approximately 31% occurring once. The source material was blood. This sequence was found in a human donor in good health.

CDR3 nucleotides: TGTGCCTGGAGCCCAGGGGGCTGGGGCAAAAACATTCAGTACTTC. Protein product: CAWSPGGWGKNIQYF. This rearrangement joins TRBV30 to TRBJ2-4; TRBD1 agrees at 8 bases. Per germline, CDR1 GTSNPN and CDR2 SVGIG (reference sequence). The V segment lost 3 bases and the J segment 3 bases; nucleotides outside the gene matches: 7. CDR3 length: 15 amino acids.